Each of the 27 T cell receptor beta chains below was sequenced from the same sample in a study of cytomegalovirus exposure and HLA in healthy donors. A multiplex PCR was run with 60 Vbeta primers and 13 Jbeta primers. Measured with immunoSEQ multiplex PCR; TCRdb has only the in-frame clones, and not every one. The sample shows 110,000 to 150,000 clones, roughly 80% of them seen only once. The sequenced sample consisted of PBMCs. All receptors derive from a male donor in good health and CMV-seronegative.

V and J are TRBV19 and TRBJ2-5; 9 positions agree with TRBD1. Germline loops: CDR1 LNHDA, CDR2 SQIVND (reference sequence). This CDR3 has 17 amino acids. Unmatched junction bases numbered 10, after V lost 4 bases and J lost 1 base. The CDR3, as DNA: TGTGCCAGTAGTAAACACATACCGGGACAGGGCCAAGAGACCCAGTACTTC. Its translation is CASSKHIPGQGQETQYF. Based on the CDR3 plus reference TRBV19 and TRBJ2-5, the full variable domain is DGGITQSPKYLFRKEGQNVTLSCEQNLNHDAMYWYRQDPGQGLRLIYYSQIVNDFQKGDIAEGYSVSREKKESFPLTVTSAQKNPTAFYLCASSKHIPGQGQETQYFGPGTRLLVL.

The J gene is TRBJ2-7, the V gene TRBV9; D is possibly TRBD1 (5 bases). The CDR3 is made up of 15 amino acids. V lost 5 bases and J 1 base, leaving 16 bases between the germline ends. CDR1 and CDR2 from the germline V gene are SGDLS and YYNGEE. CDR3 loop: CASSESGSQSYEQYF. In nucleotides, the CDR3 is TGTGCCAGCAGTGAATCAGGGTCCCAATCCTACGAGCAGTACTTC.

This clone has a handful of counts. This chain uses TRBV9 with TRBJ2-1; TRBD2 matches at 11 bases. V lost 0 bases and J lost 0; bases outside the gene matches: 2. The germline V gene encodes CDR1 SGDLS and CDR2 YYNGEE. The CDR3 totals 17 residues. The DNA for the CDR3 is TGTGCCAGCAGCGTAGATCTAGCGGGGGGCTCCTACAATGAGCAGTTCTTC. It specifies CASSVDLAGGSYNEQFF.

The chain employs TRBV9 and TRBJ2-5, with TRBD2 as a possible D gene (5 bases). Germline V gene data show CDR1 as SGDLS and CDR2 as YYNGEE. V lost 0 bases and J 2 bases, leaving 5 bases between the germline ends. The CDR3 length is 13 residues. The DNA of the CDR3 is TGTGCCAGCAGCGTAGCGGGGCAAGAGACCCAGTACTTC. Protein sequence: CASSVAGQETQYF.

CDR3 DNA sequence: TGCGCCAGCAGCCAAATGAGGTTTGGAACTGAAGCTTTCTTT. Translation gives CASSQMRFGTEAFF. The chain is built from TRBV4-3 and TRBJ1-1; no definite D call. From germline, CDR1 is LGHNA and CDR2 YSLEER. The V and J ends lost 2 bases and 5 bases respectively, with 12 bases between them. The CDR3 length is 14 residues.

The chain links TRBV5-1 to TRBJ1-4; D uncertain. The CDR3 has 16 amino acids. Trimming removed 0 bases from V and 4 bases from J, with 13 bases in between. Looked up from germline, CDR1 is SGHRS and CDR2 is YFSETQ. Written as DNA, the CDR3 is TGCGCCAGCAGCTTGGGACACGGAGGTGGTAATGAAAAACTGTTTTTT. It encodes CASSLGHGGGNEKLFF.

The chain uses TRBV6-4 and TRBJ2-1; D not resolved. V was clipped by 5 bases and J by 0 bases, with 14 bases between them. This CDR3 comprises 16 residues. In germline, CDR1 is MRHNA, CDR2 SNTAGT. This CDR3 reads CASSYSAMSSYNEQFF. CDR3 DNA sequence: TGTGCCAGCAGTTACAGTGCCATGAGCTCCTACAATGAGCAGTTCTTC.

This clone has only one observation. The V call is TRBV30, the J call TRBJ1-2, with D unclear. Germline V gene sequence: CDR1 GTSNPN, CDR2 SVGIG (reference sequence). V lost 2 bases and J lost 2, with 9 bases in between. This CDR3 is built from 13 residues. CDR3 loop: CAWSYGQNYGYTF. CDR3 in DNA: TGTGCCTGGAGTTATGGCCAGAACTATGGCTACACCTTC.

The chain is built from TRBV2 and TRBJ1-4, with TRBD1 identical over 7 bases. There are 16 residues in the CDR3. Germline trimming cut 6 bases from V and 6 bases from J; bases unmatched to any gene: 13. The germline CDR1 and CDR2 sequences are SNHLY and FYNNEI. The CDR3 loop reads CASRGVWGQTYEKLFF. CDR3 DNA: TGTGCCAGCAGGGGTGTCTGGGGACAGACGTATGAAAAACTGTTTTTT.

The CDR3 bases are TGTGCCAGCAGCTCCGACAGGGCTCGGAACAATGAGCAGTTCTTC. It specifies CASSSDRARNNEQFF. The chain is built from TRBV7-9 and TRBJ2-1, with 7 nucleotides matching TRBD1. The junction had 8 bases not matched to a gene; V was cut back by 4 bases and J by 5 bases. Germline lookup yields CDR1 SEHNR and CDR2 FQNEAQ (reference sequence). CDR3 length: 15 residues.

This clone showed up just once. J is TRBJ2-7 and V is TRBV6-4; a weak D match, TRBD1 (6 bases). V was clipped by 5 bases and J by 5 bases, with 13 bases between them. Germline V gene sequence: CDR1 MRHNA, CDR2 SNTAGT. The CDR3 runs 13 residues. This CDR3 is CASSRVPGDEQYF. DNA of the CDR3: TGTGCCAGCAGTCGCGTCCCAGGGGACGAGCAGTACTTC.

This clone showed up just a few times. V is TRBV5-4 and J is TRBJ1-2; D is unclear. Germline values: CDR1 SGHNT, CDR2 YYREEE (reference sequence). CDR3 length: 11 amino acids. V gave up 3 bases and J gave up 8 bases, with 8 bases separating them. CDR3 DNA sequence: TGTGCCAGCAGCTCGCCGGGAGGCTACACCTTC. It translates to CASSSPGGYTF.

A remark on this clone: The same CDR3 also results from other DNA sequences found in this sample. V usage is TRBV4-1 and J usage is TRBJ1-3; D is unresolved. Looked up from germline, CDR1 is MGHRA and CDR2 is YSYEKL. The CDR3 length is 15 residues. V lost 6 bases and J lost 8, with 20 bases in between. CDR3 sequence reads: CASRPDGLRSDTIYF. The CDR3 bases are TGCGCCAGCAGACCAGACGGACTCAGGTCTGACACCATATATTTT.

V gene TRBV19 combines with J gene TRBJ1-1; possibly TRBD1 for D (5 bases). Germline V gene lookup returns CDR1 LNHDA and CDR2 SQIVND (reference sequence). The ends were cut back, 5 bases at V and 0 bases at J, with 10 bases in the middle. The CDR3 consists of 14 residues. CDR3 nucleotides: TGTGCCAGTAGTGAGACAGTCATGAACACTGAAGCTTTCTTT. Amino acid sequence: CASSETVMNTEAFF.

The gene calls are TRBV15 and TRBJ1-3, with no clear D. Germline V gene sequence: CDR1 LNHNV, CDR2 YYDKDF (reference sequence). Trimming removed 2 bases from V and 7 bases from J, with 12 bases in between. The CDR3 sequence is 14 residues long. The DNA for the CDR3 is TGTGCCACCAGCAGATCCGGCGGAGTGAACACCATATATTTT. The encoded protein is CATSRSGGVNTIYF.

V is TRBV2 and J is TRBJ2-3; the D gene is possibly TRBD1 (6 bases). Germline-derived CDR1 and CDR2 are SNHLY and FYNNEI. Trimming cost V 10 bases and J 2 bases, with 13 bases left between them. The CDR3 consists of 13 residues. In DNA form, the CDR3 reads TGTGCCACCTCAGGGGACCCCACAGATACGCAGTATTTT. As protein: CATSGDPTDTQYF.

This clone was found once. Here the CDR3 DNA reads TGTGCCAGCAGTCAAACACCGGGACTAGCGGCGAGCTCCTACAATGAGCAGTTCTTC. Amino acid sequence: CASSQTPGLAASSYNEQFF. The V and J genes are TRBV14 and TRBJ2-1, with 11 bases lining up with TRBD2. V dropped 6 bases and J dropped 0; count of bases not matched to a gene: 13. The CDR3 is made up of 19 amino acids. Germline CDR1 and CDR2: SGHDN and FVKESK. The entire variable domain, with the rest obtained from reference TRBV14 and TRBJ2-1, is as follows: EAGVTQFPSHSVIEKGQTVTLRCDPISGHDNLYWYRRVMGKEIKFLLHFVKESKQDESGMPNNRFLAERTGGTYSTLKVQPAELEDSGVYFCASSQTPGLAASSYNEQFFGPGTRLTVL.

This chain's CDR3 is CASSTQGNTEAFF. CDR3 nucleotides: TGTGCCAGCAGCACACAGGGGAACACTGAAGCTTTCTTT. The rearrangement uses TRBV6-5 and TRBJ1-1; a possible D gene is TRBD1 (6 bases). The CDR3 loop spans 13 amino acids. Germline CDR1 and CDR2: MNHEY and SVGAGI. Trimming left V 6 bases short and J 1 base short, with 9 bases between.

The CDR3 DNA reads TGTGCCAGCAGCCCCACCGGGGGACGAGAGACCCAGTACTTC. Residues: CASSPTGGRETQYF. This chain uses TRBV11-2 with TRBJ2-5; perhaps TRBD2 as D (6 bases). Trimming cost V 5 bases and J 4 bases, with 14 bases left between them. Germline assignment: CDR1 SGHAT and CDR2 FQNNGV. This CDR3 has 14 amino acids.

The V gene is TRBV7-3, the J gene TRBJ2-2; TRBD2 matches at 10 bases. CDR1 is SGHTA and CDR2 is FQGTGA in the germline V gene. Germline trimming cut 2 bases from V and 8 bases from J; bases unmatched to any gene: 8. CDR3 size: 16 residues. The CDR3 sequence: CASSLYPSGRVGELFF. CDR3 bases: TGTGCCAGCAGCTTATACCCTAGCGGGAGAGTTGGGGAGCTGTTTTTT.

The chain combines TRBV2 with TRBJ2-7; a weak D match, TRBD2 (6 bases). V was cut by 6 bases and J by 0 bases, with 24 bases left in between. CDR1 SNHLY and CDR2 FYNNEI come from the germline V gene. CDR3 length: 18 residues. The CDR3, as DNA: TGTGCCAGCAGATACACGGCCCTACTAGCAGATGTCTCCTACGAGCAGTACTTC. This encodes CASRYTALLADVSYEQYF.

The genes are TRBV28 and TRBJ2-5, with D unresolved. CDR3 length: 11 residues. The germline V gene encodes CDR1 MDHEN and CDR2 SYDVKM. V was shortened by 7 bases and J by 4 bases, with 7 bases between the two germline ends. The CDR3: CASNSRETQYF. DNA of the CDR3: TGTGCCAGCAACTCTCGAGAGACCCAGTACTTC.

The V call is TRBV9, the J call TRBJ2-2; 8 bases fit TRBD2. Germline CDR1 is SGDLS and CDR2 is YYNGEE. CDR3 length: 15 residues. V gave up 1 base and J gave up 6 bases; unmatched junction bases: 5. In nucleotides, the CDR3 is TGTGCCAGCAGCGTAACGGGGGGGGCCTCCGGGGAGCTGTTTTTT. Translation gives CASSVTGGASGELFF.

The chain joins TRBV27 to TRBJ1-1, with 10 bases identical to TRBD1. With 3 bases clipped from V and 5 bases from J, the junction kept 3 bases outside the gene matches. Germline V gene data show CDR1 as MNHEY and CDR2 as SMNVEV (reference sequence). CDR3 size: 14 residues. The chain's CDR3 is CASSFRDRGTEAFF. DNA for the CDR3: TGTGCCAGCAGTTTTCGGGACAGGGGTACTGAAGCTTTCTTT.

The rearrangement joins TRBV10-1 to TRBJ2-4; 10 bases match TRBD2. The CDR3 is 17 residues long. With V trimmed by 6 bases and J by 0 bases, 8 bases remained unmatched. Germline values: CDR1 WNHNN, CDR2 SYGVQD (reference sequence). CDR3 nucleotides: TGCGCCAGCAGAGGAAGAGGACTAGCGGTAGCCAAAAACATTCAGTACTTC. As protein: CASRGRGLAVAKNIQYF.

The chain is built from TRBV27 and TRBJ2-7; TRBD2 might be the D (7 bases). The CDR3 contains 15 residues. V lost 5 bases, J lost 0 bases, and 14 bases lay in between. The germline gives CDR1 MNHEY, CDR2 SMNVEV (reference sequence). CDR3: CASSRGGLPSYEQYF. CDR3 nucleotide sequence: TGTGCCAGCAGTAGGGGGGGGCTCCCCTCCTACGAGCAGTACTTC.

The chain couples TRBV19 to TRBJ1-1; the D is unclear. This CDR3 region has 14 residues. CDR1 LNHDA and CDR2 SQIVND come from the germline V gene (reference sequence). Trimming left V 3 bases short and J 5 bases short, with 13 bases between. The DNA of the CDR3 is TGTGCCAGTAGTATGAGAGGCGGTGGGACTGAAGCTTTCTTT. It is translated as CASSMRGGGTEAFF.